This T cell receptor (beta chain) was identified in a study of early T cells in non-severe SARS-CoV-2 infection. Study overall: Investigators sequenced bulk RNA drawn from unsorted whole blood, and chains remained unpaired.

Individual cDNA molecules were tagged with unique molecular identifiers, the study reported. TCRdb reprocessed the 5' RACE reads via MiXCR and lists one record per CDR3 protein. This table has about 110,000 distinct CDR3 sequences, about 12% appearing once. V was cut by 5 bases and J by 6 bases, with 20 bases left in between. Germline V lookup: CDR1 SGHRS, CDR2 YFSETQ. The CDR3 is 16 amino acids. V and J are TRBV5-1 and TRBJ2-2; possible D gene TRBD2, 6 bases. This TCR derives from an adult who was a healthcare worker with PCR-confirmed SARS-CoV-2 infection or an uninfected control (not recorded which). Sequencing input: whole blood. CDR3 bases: TGCGCCAGCAGTCCGGCTCCGGGAGAGATCGCCGGGGAGCTGTTTTTT. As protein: CASSPAPGEIAGELFF.